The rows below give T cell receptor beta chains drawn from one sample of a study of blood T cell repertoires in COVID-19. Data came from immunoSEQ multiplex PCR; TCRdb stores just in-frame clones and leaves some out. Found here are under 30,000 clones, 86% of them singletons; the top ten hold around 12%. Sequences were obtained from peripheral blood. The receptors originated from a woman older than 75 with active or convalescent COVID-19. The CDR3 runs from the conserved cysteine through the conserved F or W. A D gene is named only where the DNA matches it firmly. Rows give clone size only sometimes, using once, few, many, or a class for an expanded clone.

CDR3aa: CASNSGGPYTDTQYF
CDR3nt: TGTGCCAGCAATAGCGGGGGGCCCTACACAGATACGCAGTATTTT
v_gene: TRBV7-2
len: 15
abundance: NA
d_gene: TRBD2
j_gene: TRBJ2-3

CDR3aa: CATSDPTGDSYNEQFF
CDR3nt: TGTGCCACCAGTGACCCTACAGGGGACTCCTACAATGAGCAGTTCTTC
v_gene: TRBV24-1
len: 16
abundance: NA
d_gene: TRBD1
j_gene: TRBJ2-1

CDR3aa: CATKKLLTGPPYEQYF
CDR3nt: TGTGCCACTAAGAAACTTCTGACAGGTCCCCCCTACGAGCAGTACTTC
v_gene: TRBV10-3
len: 16
abundance: NA
d_gene: NA
j_gene: TRBJ2-7

CDR3aa: CASSVEGQAQDQETQYF
CDR3nt: TGTGCCAGCAGCGTAGAGGGACAAGCCCAGGACCAAGAGACCCAGTACTTC
v_gene: TRBV9
len: 17
abundance: NA
d_gene: NA
j_gene: TRBJ2-5

CDR3aa: CASSDEGEVYGYTF
CDR3nt: TGTGCCAGCAGTGACGAGGGTGAGGTCTATGGCTACACCTTC
v_gene: TRBV2
len: 14
abundance: NA
d_gene: NA
j_gene: TRBJ1-2

CDR3aa: CATCRTVAPGELFF
CDR3nt: TGTGCCACCTGTAGGACAGTTGCTCCCGGGGAGCTGTTTTTT
v_gene: TRBV24-1
len: 14
abundance: NA
d_gene: NA
j_gene: TRBJ2-2

CDR3aa: CASSLADRSSYNSPLHF
CDR3nt: TGTGCCAGCAGCTTGGCCGACAGGAGCTCCTATAATTCACCCCTCCACTTT
v_gene: TRBV5-4
len: 17
abundance: NA
d_gene: NA
j_gene: TRBJ1-6

CDR3aa: CAINTDRGSITEAFF
CDR3nt: TGTGCCATCAACACGGACAGGGGGTCTATCACTGAAGCTTTCTTT
v_gene: TRBV10-3
len: 15
abundance: NA
d_gene: TRBD1
j_gene: TRBJ1-1

CDR3aa: CASSFSLQLPGSETQYF
CDR3nt: TGCGCCAGCAGCTTCTCCCTCCAGCTCCCGGGGTCTGAGACCCAGTACTTC
v_gene: TRBV5-1
len: 17
abundance: NA
d_gene: NA
j_gene: TRBJ2-5

CDR3aa: CASSGEQVFNNSPLHF
CDR3nt: TGTGCCAGCAGCGGAGAACAGGTGTTTAATAATTCACCCCTCCACTTT
v_gene: TRBV5-6
len: 16
abundance: NA
d_gene: NA
j_gene: TRBJ1-6

CDR3aa: CAISELTSGHNEQFF
CDR3nt: TGTGCCATCAGTGAACTGACTAGCGGGCACAATGAGCAGTTCTTC
v_gene: TRBV10-3
len: 15
abundance: NA
d_gene: TRBD2
j_gene: TRBJ2-1

CDR3aa: CASAVGANYGYTF
CDR3nt: TGTGCCAGCGCGGTGGGAGCTAACTATGGCTACACCTTC
v_gene: TRBV18
len: 13
abundance: few
d_gene: NA
j_gene: TRBJ1-2

CDR3aa: CASRVQGAETQYF
CDR3nt: TGTGCCAGCAGGGTACAGGGTGCGGAGACCCAGTACTTC
v_gene: TRBV11-1
len: 13
abundance: NA
d_gene: NA
j_gene: TRBJ2-5

CDR3aa: CASSLGHRGYNEKLFF
CDR3nt: TGTGCCAGCAGCTTAGGACACAGGGGATATAATGAAAAACTGTTTTTT
v_gene: TRBV11-2
len: 16
abundance: NA
d_gene: TRBD1
j_gene: TRBJ1-4

CDR3aa: CASSVPAGFGYTF
CDR3nt: TGTGCCAGCAGTGTACCGGCGGGGTTTGGCTACACCTTC
v_gene: TRBV7-2
len: 13
abundance: NA
d_gene: NA
j_gene: TRBJ1-2

CDR3aa: CASSPTGRTSTDTQYF
CDR3nt: TGTGCCAGCTCACCAACGGGAAGAACTAGCACAGATACGCAGTATTTT
v_gene: TRBV18
len: 16
abundance: NA
d_gene: NA
j_gene: TRBJ2-3

CDR3aa: CASSLGFSGRAGLFEQFF
CDR3nt: TGTGCCAGCAGCTTAGGATTCAGCGGGAGGGCCGGGTTGTTTGAGCAGTTCTTC
v_gene: TRBV7-2
len: 18
abundance: NA
d_gene: TRBD2
j_gene: TRBJ2-1

CDR3aa: CASSQSGTGSYEQYF
CDR3nt: TGTGCCAGCAGCCAGAGCGGGACAGGGTCGTACGAGCAGTACTTC
v_gene: TRBV3-1/TRBV3-2
len: 15
abundance: NA
d_gene: TRBD1
j_gene: TRBJ2-7

CDR3aa: CASSKQGTRSPLHF
CDR3nt: TGTGCCAGCAGCAAACAGGGGACGAGGTCACCCCTCCACTTT
v_gene: TRBV6-2/TRBV6-3
len: 14
abundance: NA
d_gene: TRBD1
j_gene: TRBJ1-6

CDR3aa: CASSQQGRVSEAFF
CDR3nt: TGTGCCAGCTCACAACAGGGTAGGGTCTCTGAAGCTTTCTTT
v_gene: TRBV18
len: 14
abundance: NA
d_gene: NA
j_gene: TRBJ1-1

CDR3aa: CASSLRGSGVQETQYF
CDR3nt: TGTGCCAGCAGCCTCCGTGGTAGCGGGGTACAAGAGACCCAGTACTTC
v_gene: TRBV3-1/TRBV3-2
len: 16
abundance: once
d_gene: TRBD2
j_gene: TRBJ2-5

CDR3aa: CASSRTDSNQPQHF
CDR3nt: TGTGCCAGCAGCCGGACAGATAGCAATCAGCCCCAGCATTTT
v_gene: TRBV3-1/TRBV3-2
len: 14
abundance: NA
d_gene: NA
j_gene: TRBJ1-5

CDR3aa: CAIPPGVHHYGYTF
CDR3nt: TGTGCTATCCCCCCAGGGGTGCATCACTATGGCTACACCTTC
v_gene: TRBV7-9
len: 14
abundance: NA
d_gene: NA
j_gene: TRBJ1-2

CDR3aa: CASSYGGNQPQHF
CDR3nt: TGTGCCAGCAGCTACGGGGGCAATCAGCCCCAGCATTTT
v_gene: TRBV7-2
len: 13
abundance: NA
d_gene: NA
j_gene: TRBJ1-5